This T cell receptor (beta chain) was recovered during a study of vaccination and CD4 T cells after COVID-19. This clonotype was counted only a few times. Antigen unknown. Sequencing of DNA taken from cultured CD4+ T cells relied on the Oncomine TCR Beta short-read assay. Via MiXCR, TCRdb re-called the PCR reads, giving one row per CDR3 protein. The sample shows approximately 10,000 distinct CDR3 sequences, more than 20% of them seen only once. Treatment given: approximately 10-day PBMC culture with coronavirus spike peptide pools or control peptides (ViraFEST assay). Sequenced: cultured CD4+ T cells from blood. The receptor's source is a human donor with COVID-19.

The CDR3 sequence is CSADGQNSYEQYF. The DNA for the CDR3 is TGCAGTGCTGATGGACAGAACTCCTACGAGCAGTACTTC. The rearrangement uses TRBV20-1 and TRBJ2-7, with D tentatively TRBD1 (6 bases). Germline loops: CDR1 DFQATT, CDR2 SNEGSKA (reference sequence). The CDR3 runs 13 residues. With 5 bases removed from V and 0 bases from J, the gap between germline ends came to 11 bases.